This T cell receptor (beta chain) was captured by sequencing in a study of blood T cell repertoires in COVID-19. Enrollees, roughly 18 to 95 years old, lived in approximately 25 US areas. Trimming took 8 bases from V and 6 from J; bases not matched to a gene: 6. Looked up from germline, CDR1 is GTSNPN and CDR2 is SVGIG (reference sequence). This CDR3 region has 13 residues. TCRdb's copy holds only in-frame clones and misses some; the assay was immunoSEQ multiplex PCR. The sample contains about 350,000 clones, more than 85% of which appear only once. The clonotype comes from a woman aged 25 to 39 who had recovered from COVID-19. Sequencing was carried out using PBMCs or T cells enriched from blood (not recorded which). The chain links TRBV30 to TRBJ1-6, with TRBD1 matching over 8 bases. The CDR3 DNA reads TGTGCCGTGAAAGGACAGGGTAATTCACCCCTCCACTTT. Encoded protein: CAVKGQGNSPLHF. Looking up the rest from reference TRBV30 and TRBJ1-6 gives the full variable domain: SQTIHQWPATLVQPVGSPLSLECTVEGTSNPNLYWYRQAAGRGLQLLFYSVGIGQISSEVPQNLSASRPQDRQFILSSKKLLLSDSGFYLCAVKGQGNSPLHFGNGTRLTVT.